This record looks at one T cell receptor beta chain sequence and its context. Antigen: not known. CDR3 size: 16 residues. V lost 2 bases, J lost 0 bases, and 3 bases stayed unmatched. Germline V gene sequence: CDR1 SGHVS, CDR2 FNYEAQ. At sampling all donors were nominally healthy, likely with unrecorded immune exposures. This sample was included in a study of cytomegalovirus exposure and HLA in healthy donors. PCR employed 60 Vbeta and 13 Jbeta primers. Profiling relied on immunoSEQ multiplex PCR, and the TCRdb table lists in-frame clones only, not all of them. Of roughly 110,000 clones in the sample, over 70% were seen once. The study, taken as a whole, reports: One cluster of highly shared sequence variants probably arose as a sequencing artifact.

The sample taken for sequencing was PBMCs. The chain joins TRBV7-6 to TRBJ2-2; 7 bases are shared with TRBD2. The sequence came from a male donor in good health and CMV-seropositive. The CDR3 loop is CASSLRSGTNTGELFF. CDR3 sequence (DNA): TGTGCCAGCAGCTTAAGAAGCGGGACGAACACCGGGGAGCTGTTTTTT.